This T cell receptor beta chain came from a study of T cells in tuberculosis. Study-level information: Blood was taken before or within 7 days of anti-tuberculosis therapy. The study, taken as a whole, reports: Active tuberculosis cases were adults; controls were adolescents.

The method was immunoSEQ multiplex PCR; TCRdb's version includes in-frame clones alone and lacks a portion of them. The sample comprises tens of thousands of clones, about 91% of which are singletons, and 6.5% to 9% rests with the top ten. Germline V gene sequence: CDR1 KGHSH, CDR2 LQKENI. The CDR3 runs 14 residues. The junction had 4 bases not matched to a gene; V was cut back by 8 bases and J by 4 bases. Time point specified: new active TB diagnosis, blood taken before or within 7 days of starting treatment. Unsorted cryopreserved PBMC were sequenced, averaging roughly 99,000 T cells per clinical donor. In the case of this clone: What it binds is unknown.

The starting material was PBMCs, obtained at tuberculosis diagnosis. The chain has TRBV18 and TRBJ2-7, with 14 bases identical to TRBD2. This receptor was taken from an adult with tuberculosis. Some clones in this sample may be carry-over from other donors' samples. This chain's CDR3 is CASQGLAGAYEQYF. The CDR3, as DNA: TGTGCCAGCCAGGGACTAGCGGGGGCATACGAGCAGTACTTC.